This T cell receptor beta chain was profiled in a study of beta chain features in type 1 diabetes. General observations from the study: Although PCR might favor shorter templates, it would do so equally in patients and controls. Significant though moderate, a shortening of TCRB CDR3s appeared in all four CD4+ subsets of Type 1 diabetes patients.

From germline, CDR1 is SEHNR and CDR2 FQNEAQ (reference sequence). The CDR3 totals 15 residues. In this sample, this clone turned up a few times. The antigen is unknown. A read error may account for a junction end that differs from germline. Reverse transcribing all isolated RNA meant expressed TCRB transcripts were sequenced. Average reads for naive, central memory and regulatory T cell samples were about 3.6 million. The protocol was immunoSEQ multiplex PCR, while the TCRdb copy is restricted to in-frame clones and leaves out a portion. This sample yields roughly 180,000 clones, of which 7% to 9% are seen a single time; under 0.55% belongs to the top ten.

The sequence came from a man younger than 35 with type 1 diabetes. The genes are TRBV7-9 and TRBJ1-1, with 9 bases fitting TRBD1. The sequenced sample consisted of central memory CD4+ T cells from blood. The CDR3 DNA is TGCGCCAGCAGCCAAGAAGGGACAGGGCTCACTGAAGCTTTCTTT. It specifies CASSQEGTGLTEAFF.